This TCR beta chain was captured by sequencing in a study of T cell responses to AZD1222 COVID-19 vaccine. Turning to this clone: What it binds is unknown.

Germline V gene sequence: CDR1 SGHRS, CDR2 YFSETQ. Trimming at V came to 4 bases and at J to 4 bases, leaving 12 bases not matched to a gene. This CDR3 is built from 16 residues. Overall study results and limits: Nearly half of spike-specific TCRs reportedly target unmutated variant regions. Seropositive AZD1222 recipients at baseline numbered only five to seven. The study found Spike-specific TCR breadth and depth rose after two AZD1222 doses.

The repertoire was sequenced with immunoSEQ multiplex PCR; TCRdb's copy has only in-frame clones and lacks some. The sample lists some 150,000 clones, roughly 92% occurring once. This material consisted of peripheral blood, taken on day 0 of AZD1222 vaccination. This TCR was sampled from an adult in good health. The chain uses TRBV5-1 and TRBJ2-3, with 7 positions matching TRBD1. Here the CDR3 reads CASSKTGTEYSDTQYF. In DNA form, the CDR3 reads TGCGCCAGCAGCAAAACCGGGACAGAATACTCAGATACGCAGTATTTT. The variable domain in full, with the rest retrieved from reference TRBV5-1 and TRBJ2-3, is KAGVTQTPRYLIKTRGQQVTLSCSPISGHRSVSWYQQTPGQGLQFLFEYFSETQRNKGNFPGRFSGRQFSNSRSEMNVSTLELGDSALYLCASSKTGTEYSDTQYFGPGTRLTVL.